One T cell receptor beta chain is described in this entry. Source study methods: Quantification of nucleated cells was approximated via reference gene primer amplification. Repertoires were generated with immunoSEQ multiplex PCR, while TCRdb's copy carries only in-frame clones and drops some. The V and J calls and the clone size are those of that table, but D and trimming were determined from the DNA. The sample shows about 190,000 clones, 88% of them seen only once. Germline trimming cut 2 bases from V and 0 bases from J; bases unmatched to any gene: 4. The CDR3 spans 15 residues. Germline loops: CDR1 SGHRS, CDR2 YFSETQ. This entry is derived from a study of blood T cell repertoires in COVID-19. Study information: The United States, Italy and Spain provided the acute and convalescent COVID-19 samples. Nucleic acid was either cDNA or gDNA, and it came from T cells, B-cell-depleted T cells, or PBMCs.

Sequenced sample: peripheral blood. This sequence originates from a man in his forties or fifties with active or convalescent COVID-19. This chain uses TRBV5-1 with TRBJ1-1; the match to TRBD1 covers 7 bases. The CDR3 sequence is CASSFNTGVNTEAFF. In DNA form, the CDR3 reads TGCGCCAGCAGCTTCAATACAGGGGTGAACACTGAAGCTTTCTTT. The entire variable domain, with the rest obtained from reference TRBV5-1 and TRBJ1-1, is as follows: KAGVTQTPRYLIKTRGQQVTLSCSPISGHRSVSWYQQTPGQGLQFLFEYFSETQRNKGNFPGRFSGRQFSNSRSEMNVSTLELGDSALYLCASSFNTGVNTEAFFGQGTRLTVV.